This TCR beta chain was captured in a study of T-cell memory formation after mild COVID-19. TCRdb reanalysed the 5' RACE reads using MiXCR and keeps one entry per CDR3 protein. The table includes 100,000 to 150,000 distinct CDR3 sequences, less than 6.5% detected once. The CDR3 totals 16 residues. Germline V gene data show CDR1 as SEHNR and CDR2 as FQNEAQ (reference sequence). Trimming removed 2 bases from V and 1 base from J, with 11 bases in between. This clonotype was seen at least ten times. The chain employs TRBV7-9 and TRBJ2-2, with D hard to call. The sample comprised PBMCs or a T cell subset sorted from them (not recorded which). This clonotype was obtained from an adult woman who had mild COVID-19 (a few samples of this study predate the infection). Cell type and time point are not known. The CDR3 bases are TGTGCCAGCAGCTTATCCATTTACCTGAACACCGGGGAGCTGTTTTTT. It translates to CASSLSIYLNTGELFF.